The clone carrying this T cell receptor beta chain was counted a few times. Germline V gene lookup returns CDR1 MNHNS and CDR2 SASEGT. The junction had 8 bases not matched to a gene; V was cut back by 6 bases and J by 4 bases. The CDR3 is 15 amino acids. TCRdb re-derived calls from the 5' RACE reads in MiXCR, one entry per CDR3 protein. The sample has around 530,000 distinct CDR3 sequences, about a sixth seen once; the top ten hold roughly 17%. This entry comes from a study of T cells after yellow fever vaccination. About the study: SMART-Seq v4 Ultra Low Input prepared the low-cell-number fractions.

This sequence joins TRBV6-1 and TRBJ1-3; the match to TRBD1 covers 8 bases. The sample here was PBMCs, taken less than 6 days after the first yellow fever vaccination. This TCR came from a man aged 18 to 30 who received the YFV17D yellow fever vaccine. CDR3 sequence: CASSRQGMIGNTIYF. In nucleotides, the CDR3 is TGTGCCAGCAGCAGACAGGGGATGATAGGAAACACCATATATTTT.